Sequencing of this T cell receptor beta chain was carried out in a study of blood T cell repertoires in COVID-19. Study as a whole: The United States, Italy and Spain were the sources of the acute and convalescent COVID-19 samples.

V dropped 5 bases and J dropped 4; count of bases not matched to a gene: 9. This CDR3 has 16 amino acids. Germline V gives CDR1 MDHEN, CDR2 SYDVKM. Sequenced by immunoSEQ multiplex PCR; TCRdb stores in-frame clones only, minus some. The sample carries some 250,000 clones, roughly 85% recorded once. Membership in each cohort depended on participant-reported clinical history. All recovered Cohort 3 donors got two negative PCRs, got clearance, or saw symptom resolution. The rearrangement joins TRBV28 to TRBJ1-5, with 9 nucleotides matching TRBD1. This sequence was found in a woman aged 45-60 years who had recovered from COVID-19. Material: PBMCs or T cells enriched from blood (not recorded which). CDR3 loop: CASSGLGQGTNQPQHF. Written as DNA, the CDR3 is TGTGCCAGCAGTGGGTTGGGACAGGGTACGAATCAGCCCCAGCATTTT. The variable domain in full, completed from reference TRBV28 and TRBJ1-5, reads DVKVTQSSRYLVKRTGEKVFLECVQDMDHENMFWYRQDPGLGLRLIYFSYDVKMKEKGDIPEGYSVSREKKERFSLILESASTNQTSMYLCASSGLGQGTNQPQHFGDGTRLSIL.